This TCR beta chain is from a study of blood T cell repertoires in COVID-19. V gave up 2 bases and J gave up 2 bases; unmatched junction bases: 11. CDR3 size: 18 residues. Germline V gene data show CDR1 as ENHRY and CDR2 as SYGVKD. Using immunoSEQ multiplex PCR, the repertoire was profiled, and TCRdb retains in-frame clones only, with some absent. The table has about 180,000 clones, 70% to 85% seen once; the top ten hold around 6.8%. Sample: peripheral blood. The rearrangement uses TRBV10-3 and TRBJ2-3, with 9 nucleotides matching TRBD2. This TCR was recovered from a human donor in a cohort sampled during active COVID-19. The DNA for the CDR3 is TGTGCCATCAGTGAGAGTTTAAGGCTAGCGGGGAACACAGATACGCAGTATTTT. The encoded protein is CAISESLRLAGNTDTQYF.